Below are 26 T cell receptor beta chains sequenced from a single sample in a study of blood T cell repertoires in COVID-19. Repertoires were generated with immunoSEQ multiplex PCR, while TCRdb's copy carries only in-frame clones and drops some. This table has 150,000 to 200,000 clones, around 77% appearing once. The sequenced sample consisted of peripheral blood. The receptors were gathered from a man aged 60 to 75 with active or convalescent COVID-19.

The chain employs TRBV28 and TRBJ1-5, with 9 bases identical to TRBD1. Germline V gene data show CDR1 as MDHEN and CDR2 as SYDVKM. After removal of 1 base from V and 6 bases from J, the junction contained 4 bases not matched to a gene. The CDR3 length is 15 residues. The CDR3 reads CASSLLQGAGQPQHF. The DNA of the CDR3 is TGTGCCAGCAGTTTATTACAGGGGGCTGGTCAGCCCCAGCATTTT.

DNA of the CDR3: TGCGCCAGCAGCGCGGGGAGGACGGCCGAAGCTTTCTTT. This encodes CASSAGRTAEAFF. This chain joins TRBV5-1 and TRBJ1-1; D remains unclear. The CDR3 sequence is 13 residues long. Trimming cost V 4 bases and J 8 bases, with 15 bases left between them. Germline CDR1 SGHRS, CDR2 YFSETQ. Combining the CDR3 with reference TRBV5-1 and TRBJ1-1 gives the whole variable domain KAGVTQTPRYLIKTRGQQVTLSCSPISGHRSVSWYQQTPGQGLQFLFEYFSETQRNKGNFPGRFSGRQFSNSRSEMNVSTLELGDSALYLCASSAGRTAEAFFGQGTRLTVV.

The CDR3, as DNA: TGCGCCAGCAGCCGCGCCTGGACAGGGTCGAACACCGGGGAGCTGTTTTTT. Protein product: CASSRAWTGSNTGELFF. V usage is TRBV4-3 and J usage is TRBJ2-2, with 8 bases that match TRBD1. CDR1 LGHNA and CDR2 YSLEER come from the germline V gene. Trimming cost V 4 bases and J 0 bases; bases outside gene matches: 7. This CDR3 has 17 residues.

This clone was counted a few times. This chain links TRBV29-1 with TRBJ2-3, with D perhaps matching TRBD2 (5 bases). The V gene lost 4 bases and the J gene lost 6 bases, with 11 bases spanning the gap. CDR3 length: 12 residues. Germline CDR1 SQVTM, CDR2 ANQGSEA. The CDR3 nucleotides read TGCAGCGTTGGGCAAGCGGACGATACGCAGTATTTT. This encodes CSVGQADDTQYF.

Regarding this clone: Germline and junction disagree at one end, which may indicate a read error. This rearrangement joins TRBV7-8 to TRBJ2-7; D gene unclear. Germline CDR1 and CDR2: SGHVS and FQNEAQ. This CDR3 is 14 amino acids long. The CDR3 sequence is CASSRPGPVYEQCF. The CDR3 coding sequence is TGTGCCAGCAGCCGACCGGGTCCGGTATACGAGCAGTGCTTC.

The chain recombines TRBV19 with TRBJ2-1; no clear D. Germline V lookup: CDR1 LNHDA, CDR2 SQIVND (reference sequence). The CDR3 length is 15 residues. Between the trimmed V and J ends, which lost 3 bases and 3 bases, there was a span of 12 bases. The CDR3 nucleotides are TGTGCCAGTAGTATCGGTGCGGTCGGCTACAATGAGCAGTTCTTC. It yields the protein CASSIGAVGYNEQFF. Variable domain in full (rest from reference TRBV19 and TRBJ2-1): DGGITQSPKYLFRKEGQNVTLSCEQNLNHDAMYWYRQDPGQGLRLIYYSQIVNDFQKGDIAEGYSVSREKKESFPLTVTSAQKNPTAFYLCASSIGAVGYNEQFFGPGTRLTVL.

In DNA, the CDR3 is TGTGCCAGCAGGGGGAGCTCCTACAATGAGCAGTTCTTC. Its translation is CASRGSSYNEQFF. V usage is TRBV6-5 and J usage is TRBJ2-1; maybe TRBD2 (5 bases). The CDR3 is 13 residues long. Germline V gene sequence: CDR1 MNHEY, CDR2 SVGAGI. V lost 6 bases to trimming and J lost 0 bases, with 6 bases between them.

For this clone: The sample contains more than one DNA sequence encoding this CDR3. J is TRBJ2-7 and V is TRBV27, with a weak D call TRBD1 (5 bases). The V end lost 2 bases, the J end lost 4 bases, and 6 bases lay between the germline ends. Germline CDR1 MNHEY, CDR2 SMNVEV (reference sequence). The CDR3 contains 12 residues. The CDR3 bases are TGTGCCAGCAGTTTAAGGGGTTACGAGCAGTACTTC. This codes for CASSLRGYEQYF.

This sequence joins TRBV18 and TRBJ2-1; 10 bases match TRBD2. Per germline, CDR1 KGHSH and CDR2 LQKENI. V shed 6 bases and J 12 bases; nucleotides not matched to a gene: 2. This CDR3 is 11 amino acids long. The CDR3 nucleotides are TGTGCCAGCTCTAGCGGGAGGCGGCAGTTCTTC. Translation gives CASSSGRRQFF.

J is TRBJ1-5 and V is TRBV24-1, with 7 bases lining up with TRBD1. J lost 0 bases, V lost 9 bases, and 7 bases had no gene match. Germline V CDR1 and CDR2: KGHDR, SFDVKD. The CDR3 consists of 15 residues. Here the CDR3 DNA reads TGTGCCACCTATTTAGACAGGGATAGCAATCAGCCCCAGCATTTT. Translating gives CATYLDRDSNQPQHF.

The V call is TRBV11-1, the J call TRBJ2-1; TRBD2 agrees at 14 bases. The CDR3 length is 15 residues. From germline, CDR1 is SGHAT and CDR2 FQDESV (reference sequence). V lost 5 bases to trimming and J lost 9 bases; unmatched junction nucleotides: 6. The DNA for the CDR3 is TGTGCCAGCAGCCCGGGACTAGCGGGAGCCGGTGAGCAGTTCTTC. The encoded protein is CASSPGLAGAGEQFF.

This clone has only a few counts. The chain employs TRBV7-9 and TRBJ2-5; 10 bases map to TRBD2. Trimming at V came to 5 bases and at J to 1 base, leaving 7 bases not matched to a gene. This CDR3 is 16 amino acids long. In germline, CDR1 is SEHNR, CDR2 FQNEAQ (reference sequence). The CDR3 coding sequence is TGTGCCAGCAGCCTAGGACTAGCGGACAGCCAAGAGACCCAGTACTTC. Translated: CASSLGLADSQETQYF.

The rearrangement uses TRBV6-4 and TRBJ2-1; TRBD2 agrees at 13 bases. CDR3 size: 15 residues. CDR1 MRHNA and CDR2 SNTAGT come from the germline V gene. The junction had 0 bases not matched to a gene; V was cut back by 3 bases and J by 4 bases. The CDR3 loop is CASSEGLAGYNEQFF. CDR3 nucleotide sequence: TGTGCCAGCAGTGAGGGACTAGCGGGATACAATGAGCAGTTCTTC.

This chain uses TRBV19 with TRBJ1-2, with D unresolved. The germline CDR1 and CDR2 sequences are LNHDA and SQIVND (reference sequence). The CDR3 contains 15 residues. V shed 1 base and J shed 0 bases, with 9 bases lying between them. CDR3 residues: CASSIGTGANYGYTF. The CDR3 DNA follows: TGTGCCAGTAGTATAGGTACGGGAGCTAACTATGGCTACACCTTC.

Only a few counts were recorded for this clone. The rearrangement uses TRBV19 and TRBJ2-7; D is undetermined. The V gene lost 1 base and the J gene lost 5 bases, with 9 bases spanning the gap. From germline, CDR1 is LNHDA and CDR2 SQIVND (reference sequence). This CDR3 contains 13 residues. CDR3 bases: TGTGCCAGTAGTATAGGTAACAGACACGAGCAGTACTTC. The encoded protein is CASSIGNRHEQYF. The entire variable domain, with the rest obtained from reference TRBV19 and TRBJ2-7, is as follows: DGGITQSPKYLFRKEGQNVTLSCEQNLNHDAMYWYRQDPGQGLRLIYYSQIVNDFQKGDIAEGYSVSREKKESFPLTVTSAQKNPTAFYLCASSIGNRHEQYFGPGTRLTVT.

This clone was recorded a few times. The gene calls are TRBV27 and TRBJ2-7, with 10 positions matching TRBD2. The J segment lost 2 bases and the V segment lost 5 bases, leaving 3 bases of the junction unmatched. This CDR3 is 14 amino acids long. The germline CDR1 and CDR2 sequences are MNHEY and SMNVEV (reference sequence). The CDR3, as DNA: TGTGCCAGCAGTGGACTAGCGGAGACCTACGAGCAGTACTTC. Amino acids: CASSGLAETYEQYF.

The rearrangement uses TRBV9 and TRBJ2-7; tentative D call: TRBD2 (6 bases). CDR1 and CDR2 from the germline V gene are SGDLS and YYNGEE. The CDR3 spans 13 residues. V was cut by 0 bases and J by 7 bases, with 11 bases left in between. The CDR3 loop is CASSVGSAGEQYF. As DNA, the CDR3 is TGTGCCAGCAGCGTAGGGTCCGCGGGGGAGCAGTACTTC.

The chain uses TRBV5-1 and TRBJ2-2, with TRBD2 matching 7 bases. The CDR3 is 14 residues long. With 5 bases clipped from V and 6 bases from J, the junction kept 7 bases outside the gene matches. Germline V gene lookup returns CDR1 SGHRS and CDR2 YFSETQ. As DNA, the CDR3 is TGCGCCAGCAGTACAGAGGGAGGGCCCGGGGAGCTGTTTTTT. Its translation is CASSTEGGPGELFF.

The rearrangement uses TRBV6-2 or TRBV6-3 and TRBJ1-3; D is uncertain. V lost 8 bases to trimming and J lost 0 bases, with 14 bases between them. Germline V gene sequence: CDR1 MNHEY, CDR2 SVGEGT. The CDR3 totals 15 residues. This chain's CDR3 is CASRLPGGSGNTIYF. CDR3 nucleotide sequence: TGTGCCAGCCGCCTCCCAGGTGGCTCTGGAAACACCATATATTTT.

The chain uses TRBV12-5 and TRBJ2-3, with a weak D call TRBD2 (5 bases). Per the germline V gene, CDR1 is LGHNT and CDR2 is FRNRAP. V dropped 1 base and J dropped 6 bases, with 14 bases sitting between them. The CDR3 sequence is 15 residues long. In DNA, the CDR3 is TGTGCTAGTGGTTTGGATGGGAGCCCGTACGATACGCAGTATTTT. Encoded protein: CASGLDGSPYDTQYF. Filled out from reference TRBV12-5 and TRBJ2-3, the complete variable domain reads DARVTQTPRHKVTEMGQEVTMRCQPILGHNTVFWYRQTMMQGLELLAYFRNRAPLDDSGMPKDRFSAEMPDATLATLKIQPSEPRDSAVYFCASGLDGSPYDTQYFGPGTRLTVL.

A few counts support this clone. The chain uses TRBV4-1 and TRBJ2-1, with 10 bases identical to TRBD2. V lost 3 bases, J lost 2 bases, and 4 bases stayed unmatched. Germline CDR1 reads MGHRA; CDR2 reads YSYEKL. This CDR3 is 16 amino acids long. CDR3 DNA: TGCGCCAGCAGCCACCTCAGCGGGAGGGCCTACAATGAGCAGTTCTTC. Protein product: CASSHLSGRAYNEQFF.

This sequence joins TRBV18 and TRBJ2-7, with D perhaps TRBD1 (7 bases). Looked up from germline, CDR1 is KGHSH and CDR2 is LQKENI. V lost 4 bases, J lost 5 bases, and 15 bases lay in between. The CDR3 has 14 amino acids. The CDR3 is CASSRSGRGDEQYF. CDR3 DNA: TGTGCCAGCTCACGCTCGGGCAGGGGGGACGAGCAGTACTTC.

This chain uses TRBV27 with TRBJ2-7; 9 positions agree with TRBD1. In germline, CDR1 is MNHEY, CDR2 SMNVEV (reference sequence). The CDR3 is 16 residues long. J lost 5 bases, V lost 5 bases, and 13 bases had no gene match. CDR3 bases: TGTGCCAGCAGTCTCACATCGGGACAGGGCTTCCACGAGCAGTACTTC. It encodes CASSLTSGQGFHEQYF.

The CDR3 region has the DNA TGTGCCACCAGTGATTTGCGGGACAGCTACAATGAGCAGTTCTTC. It is translated as CATSDLRDSYNEQFF. The gene calls are TRBV24-1 and TRBJ2-1; 7 nucleotides line up with TRBD1. Per germline, CDR1 KGHDR and CDR2 SFDVKD. There are 15 residues in the CDR3. The V segment lost 0 bases and the J segment 3 bases; nucleotides outside the gene matches: 1.

The V call is TRBV19, the J call TRBJ1-6; D uncertain. Germline V lookup: CDR1 LNHDA, CDR2 SQIVND (reference sequence). V lost 6 bases and J lost 7, with 16 bases in between. The CDR3 covers 15 residues. The CDR3 is CASSADLASNSPLHF. CDR3 sequence (DNA): TGTGCCAGTAGCGCGGACCTCGCTAGCAATTCACCCCTCCACTTT.

The chain is built from TRBV5-1 and TRBJ2-1, with TRBD2 matching over 8 bases. Germline lookup yields CDR1 SGHRS and CDR2 YFSETQ. Germline trimming cut 5 bases from V and 8 bases from J; bases unmatched to any gene: 3. This CDR3 comprises 12 residues. This chain's CDR3 is CASSSTSDEQFF. In DNA, the CDR3 is TGCGCCAGCAGTTCGACTAGCGATGAGCAGTTCTTC.